This T cell receptor (beta chain) was captured by sequencing in a study of T cell repertoires in cytomegalovirus infection. At the level of the study: Public TCR beta signature analysis indicated the presence of both CMV infection and matching HLA type.

Study-level findings and limits: It was HLA-C-restricted CMV-specific TCR beta clonotypes that dominated the response ex vivo.

From germline, CDR1 is MGHRA and CDR2 YSYEKL. The CDR3 sequence is 17 residues long. Trimming stripped 4 bases from V and 2 bases from J, with 18 bases between. This clonotype was observed a handful of times. Its antigen remains unknown. TCRdb reprocessed the reads with MiXCR, giving one entry per CDR3 protein. The table lists about 480,000 distinct CDR3 sequences, roughly a third of them singletons, with roughly a sixth in the top ten. Sequenced material: cultured PBMCs, taken from culture after CMV antigen stimulation. This clonotype was sampled from a human donor in good health (CMV status not recorded). Some clones in this sample may be carry-over from other donors' samples. The chain has TRBV4-1 and TRBJ2-1; tentatively, D is TRBD2 (6 bases). CDR3 loop: CASSPDPGLRAYNEQFF. The CDR3 region has the DNA TGCGCCAGCAGCCCGGATCCGGGACTTCGAGCCTACAATGAGCAGTTCTTC.